The 32 T cell receptor beta chains reported below all come from one sample, sequenced in a study of blood T cell repertoires in COVID-19. The table came from immunoSEQ multiplex PCR; TCRdb's copy has only in-frame clones and leaves some out. The table has about 130,000 clones, approximately 80% seen once. The sequenced sample consisted of peripheral blood. The origin of the receptors is a man aged 35 to 55 with active or convalescent COVID-19.

This clone was detected only once. The chain's CDR3 is CASASNRGMNTEAFF. The CDR3, as DNA: TGTGCCAGCGCCTCTAACAGGGGAATGAACACTGAAGCTTTCTTT. The J gene is TRBJ1-1, the V gene TRBV6-5, with TRBD1 matching over 7 bases. With 8 bases clipped from V and 0 bases from J, the junction kept 9 bases outside the gene matches. Germline values: CDR1 MNHEY, CDR2 SVGAGI. This CDR3 is built from 15 residues.

The V and J genes are TRBV28 and TRBJ1-1; D is perhaps TRBD1 (6 bases). Looked up from germline, CDR1 is MDHEN and CDR2 is SYDVKM. V was trimmed by 6 bases and J by 11 bases, leaving 16 bases between them. CDR3 length: 12 amino acids. The CDR3: CASSPDRFRAFF. CDR3 DNA: TGTGCCAGCAGCCCCGACAGGTTCAGGGCTTTCTTT.

The V and J genes are TRBV9 and TRBJ1-2; TRBD1 agrees at 8 bases. This CDR3 contains 16 residues. Germline CDR1 and CDR2: SGDLS and YYNGEE. After removal of 5 bases from V and 4 bases from J, the junction contained 13 bases not matched to a gene. CDR3 sequence reads: CASSATGGPGIYGYTF. In DNA, the CDR3 is TGTGCCAGCAGTGCTACAGGGGGTCCAGGGATCTATGGCTACACCTTC.

The chain is built from TRBV6-4 and TRBJ1-1, with D unresolved. V lost 6 bases and J lost 2, with 10 bases in between. Germline loops: CDR1 MRHNA, CDR2 SNTAGT. The CDR3 runs 13 residues. CDR3 sequence: CASSALLNTEAFF. The CDR3 region has the DNA TGTGCCAGCAGCGCCCTATTAAACACTGAAGCTTTCTTT.

The chain is built from TRBV7-2 and TRBJ1-1; TRBD1 matches 8 bases. Germline CDR1 and CDR2: SGHTA and FQGNSA. The J segment lost 5 bases and the V segment lost 1 base, leaving 3 bases of the junction unmatched. The CDR3 totals 14 residues. CDR3 residues: CASSLGDRRTEAFF. In nucleotides, the CDR3 is TGTGCCAGCAGCTTAGGGGACAGGAGAACTGAAGCTTTCTTT.

This sequence joins TRBV18 and TRBJ1-1, with TRBD1 as a possible D gene (5 bases). This CDR3 spans 15 amino acids. V shed 2 bases and J shed 5 bases, with 15 bases lying between them. In germline, CDR1 is KGHSH, CDR2 LQKENI. CDR3 DNA: TGTGCCAGCTCACCAGGCCAGGGAGGAGTGACTGAAGCTTTCTTT. Protein: CASSPGQGGVTEAFF.

J is TRBJ2-1 and V is TRBV28, with 7 bases aligning to TRBD1. Unmatched junction bases numbered 12, after V lost 2 bases and J lost 14 bases. CDR3 length equals 14 residues. CDR1 is MDHEN, CDR2 SYDVKM, per germline. CDR3 loop: CASSLEGDQGTEFF. The CDR3 nucleotides are TGTGCCAGCAGTTTAGAAGGAGACCAGGGGACAGAGTTCTTC.

This chain connects TRBV24-1 to TRBJ2-2; 7 bases line up with TRBD1. This CDR3 has 15 amino acids. CDR1 and CDR2 from the germline V gene are KGHDR and SFDVKD. J gave up 1 base and V 9 bases, and 7 bases lay outside the gene matches. The CDR3 loop is CATEGTVGNTGELFF. The CDR3 DNA follows: TGTGCCACCGAGGGGACAGTGGGGAACACCGGGGAGCTGTTTTTT.

Remarks on this clone: Compared with germline, one end of the junction differs, possibly owing to a read error. V usage is TRBV28 and J usage is TRBJ2-3; tentatively, D is TRBD1 (6 bases). Germline CDR1 MDHEN, CDR2 SYDVKM. This CDR3 is 12 amino acids long. The CDR3 region has the DNA TGTGCCAGCAGGGCCGAGACAGGTACGCAGTATTTT. Its protein product is CASRAETGTQYF.

The rearrangement links TRBV5-6 to TRBJ1-2, with 9 bases aligning to TRBD1. The V and J ends lost 5 bases and 3 bases, in that order; junction bases with no gene match: 11. The CDR3 runs 16 residues. The germline gives CDR1 SGHDT, CDR2 YYEEEE. The CDR3 DNA sequence: TGTGCCAGCAGTTGGACAGGGGCGTTTAGGGACTATGGCTACACCTTC. Protein product: CASSWTGAFRDYGYTF.

V and J are TRBV27 and TRBJ1-5; D gene ambiguous. V lost 0 bases to trimming and J lost 0 bases, with 3 bases between them. The germline V gene encodes CDR1 MNHEY and CDR2 SMNVEV (reference sequence). The CDR3 is 14 residues long. CDR3 sequence reads: CASSLSYSNQPQHF. The CDR3 DNA reads TGTGCCAGCAGTTTATCATATAGCAATCAGCCCCAGCATTTT.

This chain links TRBV9 with TRBJ2-7, with a tentative D call TRBD2 (7 bases). Trimming removed 3 bases from V and 6 bases from J, with 13 bases in between. Germline lookup yields CDR1 SGDLS and CDR2 YYNGEE. CDR3 length equals 13 residues. CDR3 coding DNA: TGTGCCAGCAGCGAGGGGGGGCGAACCGAGCAGTACTTC. Amino acids: CASSEGGRTEQYF.

The chain combines TRBV4-3 with TRBJ1-1; TRBD1 might be the D (6 bases). The CDR3 runs 14 residues. Germline CDR1 LGHNA, CDR2 YSLEER. Trimming took 0 bases from V and 3 from J, leaving 8 bases between them. Here the CDR3 reads CASSQEGTYTEAFF. CDR3 bases: TGCGCCAGCAGCCAAGAGGGGACATACACTGAAGCTTTCTTT.

This chain connects TRBV9 to TRBJ1-2, with 8 nucleotides matching TRBD1. The germline CDR1 and CDR2 sequences are SGDLS and YYNGEE. J gave up 0 bases and V 1 base, and 11 bases lay outside the gene matches. This CDR3 is 18 amino acids long. The CDR3 here is CASSVNPLTDRANYGYTF. CDR3 DNA sequence: TGTGCCAGCAGCGTAAACCCGCTTACGGACAGGGCTAACTATGGCTACACCTTC.

The chain is built from TRBV18 and TRBJ1-1; D is perhaps TRBD1 (5 bases). In germline, CDR1 is KGHSH, CDR2 LQKENI. The CDR3 extends over 13 amino acids. V shed 1 base and J shed 7 bases, with 10 bases lying between them. The CDR3, as DNA: TGTGCCAGCTCACCACAACGGCAGGGTGAAGCTTTCTTT. Amino acid sequence: CASSPQRQGEAFF.

This clone came up once. The J gene is TRBJ2-3, the V gene TRBV7-2; D perhaps matches TRBD1 (6 bases). The V end was cut by 5 bases, the J end by 4 bases, with 10 bases between. Germline CDR1 is SGHTA and CDR2 is FQGNSA. This CDR3 has 13 residues. The CDR3 sequence is CASSARGADTQYF. DNA of the CDR3: TGTGCCAGCAGCGCCAGGGGTGCAGATACGCAGTATTTT. Combining the CDR3 with reference TRBV7-2 and TRBJ2-3 gives the whole variable domain GAGVSQSPSNKVTEKGKDVELRCDPISGHTALYWYRQSLGQGLEFLIYFQGNSAPDKSGLPSDRFSAERTGGSVSTLTIQRTQQEDSAVYLCASSARGADTQYFGPGTRLTVL.

The DNA of the CDR3 is TGTGCCAGCAGGCAGGGTGTGGATGAGCAGTTCTTC. It specifies CASRQGVDEQFF. The chain recombines TRBV6-5 with TRBJ2-1, with D tentatively TRBD1 (5 bases). Germline CDR1 MNHEY, CDR2 SVGAGI. V dropped 6 bases and J dropped 8 bases, with 11 bases sitting between them. CDR3 size: 12 residues.

V gene TRBV6-5 combines with J gene TRBJ2-2; tentative D call: TRBD1 (5 bases). CDR1 MNHEY and CDR2 SVGAGI come from the germline V gene. V shed 8 bases and J shed 3 bases, with 13 bases lying between them. This CDR3 region has 14 residues. CDR3 in DNA: TGTGCCAGCTTGGCGGACACCTACACCGGGGAGCTGTTTTTT. It specifies CASLADTYTGELFF.

The chain links TRBV5-6 to TRBJ1-2; TRBD1 matches 7 bases. The germline CDR1 and CDR2 sequences are SGHDT and YYEEEE. The V segment lost 5 bases and the J segment 0 bases; nucleotides outside the gene matches: 7. The CDR3 spans 15 residues. The CDR3 reads CASRERGTANYGYTF. CDR3 sequence (DNA): TGTGCCAGCAGGGAACGCGGGACAGCTAACTATGGCTACACCTTC.

This chain uses TRBV9 with TRBJ2-7; TRBD2 matches at 8 bases. The ends lost 3 bases at V and 2 bases at J; junction bases unmatched: 4. The germline CDR1 and CDR2 sequences are SGDLS and YYNGEE. The CDR3 has 14 residues. The CDR3 protein is CASSEGLGTYEQYF. The CDR3 DNA sequence: TGTGCCAGCAGCGAGGGACTAGGAACCTACGAGCAGTACTTC. Full variable domain (rest looked up from reference TRBV9 and TRBJ2-7): DSGVTQTPKHLITATGQRVTLRCSPRSGDLSVYWYQQSLDQGLQFLIQYYNGEERAKGNILERFSAQQFPDLHSELNLSSLELGDSALYFCASSEGLGTYEQYFGPGTRLTVT.

This clone was found many times. V usage is TRBV11-3 and J usage is TRBJ2-7; TRBD2 aligns across 9 bases. With V trimmed by 5 bases and J by 0 bases, 8 bases remained unmatched. Germline lookup yields CDR1 SGHNT and CDR2 YENEEA. The CDR3 runs 16 residues. The chain's CDR3 is CASSPEGLATSYEQYF. In nucleotides, the CDR3 is TGTGCCAGCAGCCCCGAAGGACTAGCGACCTCCTACGAGCAGTACTTC.

The chain is built from TRBV6-1 and TRBJ2-7; TRBD2 matches 9 bases. The CDR3 contains 16 residues. The V segment lost 4 bases and the J segment 2 bases; nucleotides outside the gene matches: 9. In germline, CDR1 is MNHNS, CDR2 SASEGT. The CDR3 DNA reads as TGTGCCAGCAGTGCCAAATCAGCGGGGGGTCCCTACGAGCAGTACTTC. The encoded protein is CASSAKSAGGPYEQYF.

The J gene is TRBJ1-4, the V gene TRBV28, with no clear D. The CDR3 has 15 amino acids. Per the germline V gene, CDR1 is MDHEN and CDR2 is SYDVKM. V shed 6 bases and J shed 8 bases, with 19 bases lying between them. The CDR3 DNA reads TGTGCCAGCAGCTACACTGACAATCGTCCCGAAAAACTGTTTTTT. Translating gives CASSYTDNRPEKLFF.

The chain couples TRBV10-2 to TRBJ2-1; the match to TRBD2 covers 9 bases. CDR3 length: 14 residues. The V and J ends lost 2 bases and 8 bases, in that order; junction bases with no gene match: 4. Germline V gene sequence: CDR1 WSHSY, CDR2 SAAADI. CDR3 bases: TGCGCCAGCAGTGAGGCGGGGGGGGCGTATGAGCAGTTCTTC. Its protein product is CASSEAGGAYEQFF.

This chain connects TRBV30 to TRBJ1-1; 9 bases fit TRBD1. The CDR3 loop spans 15 amino acids. Germline lookup yields CDR1 GTSNPN and CDR2 SVGIG (reference sequence). V was clipped by 4 bases and J by 4 bases; unmatched bases: 10. The CDR3 region has the DNA TGTGCCTGGATTTGGGACAGGGAGGTCCTCACTGAAGCTTTCTTT. It codes for CAWIWDREVLTEAFF.

Only a few counts were recorded for this clone. The chain joins TRBV6-1 to TRBJ2-3; D not certain. The ends were cut back, 2 bases at V and 6 bases at J, with 3 bases in the middle. The CDR3 is 11 residues long. Germline lookup yields CDR1 MNHNS and CDR2 SASEGT. CDR3 sequence (DNA): TGTGCCAGCAGTGAACTGGATACGCAGTATTTT. This translates into CASSELDTQYF.

The genes are TRBV14 and TRBJ1-2; a weak D match, TRBD1 (5 bases). Trimming removed 6 bases from V and 6 bases from J, with 20 bases in between. In germline, CDR1 is SGHDN, CDR2 FVKESK. CDR3 size: 15 residues. DNA of the CDR3: TGTGCCAGCAGTCTGATCGGGGGGAAAGCCCATGGCTACACCTTC. Its protein is CASSLIGGKAHGYTF.

The chain is built from TRBV12-3 or TRBV12-4 and TRBJ2-7; 7 nucleotides agree with TRBD1. The CDR3 is 13 residues long. The J segment lost 2 bases and the V segment lost 5 bases, leaving 3 bases of the junction unmatched. CDR3 DNA sequence: TGTGCCAGCAGTCAACAGGGGACCTACGAGCAGTACTTC. Amino acids: CASSQQGTYEQYF.

The chain joins TRBV19 to TRBJ2-5; unclear D gene. CDR1 LNHDA and CDR2 SQIVND come from the germline V gene (reference sequence). Trimming stripped 1 base from V and 5 bases from J, with 8 bases between. This CDR3 is 13 amino acids long. For the CDR3, the DNA is TGTGCCAGTAGTATAGGACTGGTGGAGACCCAGTACTTC. Its translation is CASSIGLVETQYF. Supplemented by reference TRBV19 and TRBJ2-5, the full variable domain reads DGGITQSPKYLFRKEGQNVTLSCEQNLNHDAMYWYRQDPGQGLRLIYYSQIVNDFQKGDIAEGYSVSREKKESFPLTVTSAQKNPTAFYLCASSIGLVETQYFGPGTRLLVL.

Only one count was recorded for this clone. The rearrangement joins TRBV19 to TRBJ1-1; a weak D match, TRBD1 (5 bases). This CDR3 comprises 14 residues. Germline loops: CDR1 LNHDA, CDR2 SQIVND (reference sequence). V gave up 5 bases and J gave up 1 base, with 11 bases separating them. The CDR3 DNA sequence: TGTGCCAGTAGTGTTTTGACAGAGAACACTGAAGCTTTCTTT. It yields the protein CASSVLTENTEAFF.

V gene TRBV3-1 (or the pseudogene TRBV3-2) combines with J gene TRBJ2-3; D might be TRBD1 (6 bases). CDR3 size: 12 residues. The germline V and J ends were trimmed by 4 bases and 11 bases, with 13 bases remaining between them. Germline values: CDR1 LGHDT, CDR2 YNNKEL (reference sequence). The CDR3 spells CASSLVKGGQYF. As DNA, the CDR3 is TGTGCCAGCAGCCTAGTCAAAGGGGGGCAGTATTTT.

This chain joins TRBV19 and TRBJ1-5; D not certain. Trimming cost V 6 bases and J 5 bases, with 20 bases left between them. Looked up from germline, CDR1 is LNHDA and CDR2 is SQIVND (reference sequence). This CDR3 contains 16 residues. In nucleotides, the CDR3 is TGTGCCAGTAGCCTAGAGGGATTGAGACCGTATCAGCCCCAGCATTTT. Translating it yields CASSLEGLRPYQPQHF.